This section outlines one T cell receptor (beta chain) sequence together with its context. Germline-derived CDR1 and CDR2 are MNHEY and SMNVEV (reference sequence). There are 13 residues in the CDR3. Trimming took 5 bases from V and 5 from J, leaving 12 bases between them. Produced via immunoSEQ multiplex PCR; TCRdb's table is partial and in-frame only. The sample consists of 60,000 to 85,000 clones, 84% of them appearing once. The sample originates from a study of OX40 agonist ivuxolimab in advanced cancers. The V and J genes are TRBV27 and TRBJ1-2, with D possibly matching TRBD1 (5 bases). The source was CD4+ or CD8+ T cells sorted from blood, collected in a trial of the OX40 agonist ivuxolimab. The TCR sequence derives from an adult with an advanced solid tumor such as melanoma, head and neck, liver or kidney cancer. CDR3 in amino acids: CASSPLGDYGYTF. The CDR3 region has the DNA TGTGCCAGCAGTCCCCTGGGGGATTATGGCTACACCTTC.